The TCR beta chain described here comes from a study of vaccination and CD4 T cells after COVID-19. Cultured CD4+ T cell DNA was sequenced using the Oncomine TCR Beta short-read assay. TCRdb re-analysed the PCR reads in MiXCR, keeping a single row per CDR3 protein. The repertoire holds about 20,000 distinct CDR3 sequences, around two fifths seen once, with roughly 27% in the top ten. Indicated time point: late sampling 161 to 241 days after vaccination in three convalescent patients. Described treatment: roughly 10-day PBMC culture with coronavirus spike peptide pools or control peptides (ViraFEST assay). The germline V gene encodes CDR1 SEHNR and CDR2 FQNEAQ (reference sequence). Deletions cut 5 bases from V and 11 bases from J, with 15 bases between. CDR3 length: 12 amino acids. As concerns this clonotype: Its antigen remains unknown.

The origin of this receptor is a human donor who had recovered from COVID-19. This chain connects TRBV7-9 to TRBJ1-1; D uncertain. This specimen consisted of CD4+ T cells from blood, cultured in vitro, obtained about 7 months after SARS-CoV-2 vaccination. This chain's CDR3 is CASSLTADWAFF. CDR3 nucleotides: TGTGCCAGCAGCCTAACAGCAGATTGGGCTTTCTTT.